The 10 T cell receptor beta chains below all came from one sample that was sequenced in a study of T cells in Graves' hyperthyroidism and ophthalmopathy. The TCR beta CDR3 regions underwent amplification using RNA transcripts as the source. The primer set for the first-round RT-PCR of the TCR CDR3 was HTBI. TCRdb processed the multiplex PCR reads anew with MiXCR; each CDR3 protein has one entry. The sample lists hundreds of thousands of distinct CDR3 sequences; just under 20% were seen once. Source material: blood. These receptors were taken from a man aged 40-49 years with Graves' ophthalmopathy.

This clonotype was observed a handful of times. The chain carries TRBV5-1 and TRBJ1-4; D is uncertain. This CDR3 has 14 residues. Germline CDR1 is SGHRS and CDR2 is YFSETQ. V was clipped by 0 bases and J by 7 bases, with 10 bases between them. CDR3 in DNA: TGCGCCAGCAGCTTGGGGCAGCCGGGTGAAAAACTGTTTTTT. Encoded protein: CASSLGQPGEKLFF.

This clonotype was counted at least ten times. The chain joins TRBV11-3 to TRBJ2-1; 12 bases line up with TRBD2. The CDR3 is 17 residues long. Losses at the gene ends were 4 bases for V and 8 bases for J; bases not matched to a gene: 12. Germline V gene data show CDR1 as SGHNT and CDR2 as YENEEA. The CDR3 spells CASSSVILAGGGDEQFF. The CDR3 DNA reads as TGTGCCAGCAGCTCCGTCATACTAGCGGGGGGCGGGGATGAGCAGTTCTTC.

This clonotype was seen at least ten times. The chain employs TRBV11-3 and TRBJ2-3; D gene unclear. The CDR3 length is 13 residues. Per the germline V gene, CDR1 is SGHNT and CDR2 is YENEEA. Deletions cut 5 bases from V and 2 bases from J, with 8 bases between. The CDR3 reads CASSDRITDTQYF. The CDR3, as DNA: TGTGCCAGCAGCGATCGGATCACAGATACGCAGTATTTT.

This clonotype was seen a handful of times. The chain is built from TRBV6-1 and TRBJ2-1; D might be TRBD1 or TRBD2, each matching 5 bases. The CDR3 sequence is 14 residues long. Trimming took off 4 bases at V and 8 bases at J, with 15 bases between the two ends. Germline loops: CDR1 MNHNS, CDR2 SASEGT. The CDR3 loop is CASSAAGSGYEQFF. The CDR3 bases are TGTGCCAGCAGTGCGGCAGGGAGTGGTTATGAGCAGTTCTTC.

The chain carries TRBV7-9 and TRBJ2-5, with D maybe TRBD2 (5 bases). V lost 3 bases and J 4 bases, leaving 6 bases between the germline ends. The CDR3 is made up of 12 amino acids. Germline CDR1 and CDR2: SEHNR and FQNEAQ (reference sequence). This chain's CDR3 is CASSFAGETQYF. The CDR3 DNA reads TGTGCCAGCAGCTTTGCGGGAGAGACCCAGTACTTC.

This clonotype was observed many times. The chain links TRBV13 to TRBJ1-1; TRBD1 matches at 8 bases. The germline CDR1 and CDR2 sequences are PRHDT and FYEKMQ (reference sequence). The length of the CDR3 is 13 residues. With 5 bases clipped from V and 4 bases from J, the junction kept 3 bases outside the gene matches. CDR3 protein: CASSRQGRTEAFF. The CDR3 nucleotides read TGTGCCAGCAGCCGACAGGGGCGCACTGAAGCTTTCTTT.

This clonotype is a singleton in its sample. The J gene is TRBJ2-5, the V gene TRBV20-1, with D perhaps matching TRBD1 or TRBD2 (5 bases each). Germline loops: CDR1 DFQATT, CDR2 SNEGSKA (reference sequence). Between the trimmed V and J ends, which lost 6 bases and 4 bases, there was a span of 12 bases. This CDR3 has 12 amino acids. CDR3 nucleotides: TGCAGTGCACTCAGGGACCGAGAGACCCAGTACTTC. It specifies CSALRDRETQYF.

The genes are TRBV5-6 and TRBJ1-6, with 8 bases lining up with TRBD1. The CDR3 is 16 amino acids. CDR1 and CDR2 (germline): SGHDT, YYEEEE. The ends lost 4 bases at V and 5 bases at J; junction bases unmatched: 8. In nucleotides, the CDR3 is TGTGCCAGCAGCCACCGGACAGGGCTAGATAATTCACCCCTCCACTTT. Translating it yields CASSHRTGLDNSPLHF.

This chain connects TRBV6-5 to TRBJ1-3, with 9 bases that match TRBD1. The CDR3 length is 18 residues. CDR1 MNHEY and CDR2 SVGAGI come from the germline V gene. After removal of 0 bases from V and 0 bases from J, the junction contained 6 bases not matched to a gene. The CDR3 nucleotides read TGTGCCAGCAGTTACTCATGGACAGGGGCTTCCTCTGGAAACACCATATATTTT. Its translation: CASSYSWTGASSGNTIYF.

The rearrangement joins TRBV7-2 to TRBJ1-6, with 7 bases matching TRBD1. Germline trimming cut 5 bases from V and 10 bases from J; bases unmatched to any gene: 11. The CDR3 covers 15 residues. From germline, CDR1 is SGHTA and CDR2 FQGNSA. The CDR3 sequence: CASSVGQVGLSPLHF. CDR3 DNA sequence: TGTGCCAGCAGCGTAGGACAGGTGGGGTTGTCACCCCTCCACTTT.